The 8 T cell receptor beta chains given below trace back to one sample, sequenced in a study of cytomegalovirus exposure and HLA in healthy donors. Vbeta (60) and Jbeta (13) primers were used in the PCR. Some clones are missing from TCRdb's copy, which holds only in-frame ones; the method was immunoSEQ multiplex PCR. This sample yields about 130,000 clones, of which 60% to 80% are seen a single time; about 2.7% belongs to the top ten. The sample consisted of PBMCs. These receptors all stem from a woman aged 60 to 75 in good health and CMV-seropositive.

This chain uses TRBV4-1 with TRBJ1-2; 8 nucleotides align to TRBD1. This CDR3 has 16 residues. After removal of 3 bases from V and 7 bases from J, the junction contained 13 bases not matched to a gene. Germline V gives CDR1 MGHRA, CDR2 YSYEKL. CDR3 DNA: TGCGCCAGCAGCCACCTGGTGGGGCAGGGGGCTGTTGGCTACACCTTC. Amino acids: CASSHLVGQGAVGYTF.

The chain carries TRBV7-9 and TRBJ1-5; D remains ambiguous. The CDR3 has 13 residues. V was pared by 4 bases and J by 5 bases, with 9 bases between. CDR1 and CDR2 from the germline V gene are SEHNR and FQNEAQ (reference sequence). CDR3 nucleotides: TGTGCCAGCAGCTCCAACACCGATCAGCCCCAGCATTTT. The encoded protein is CASSSNTDQPQHF.

This clone was counted a single time. The chain is built from TRBV7-9 and TRBJ1-2; D is possibly TRBD1 (5 bases). The germline CDR1 and CDR2 sequences are SEHNR and FQNEAQ (reference sequence). V lost 7 bases to trimming and J lost 4 bases, with 25 bases between them. The CDR3 has 17 residues. CDR3 protein: CASTSTAWGGFGYGYTF. The CDR3 DNA is TGTGCCAGCACCTCTACGGCATGGGGGGGATTTGGCTATGGCTACACCTTC.

The CDR3 DNA reads TGCGCCAGCAGCTTGGGGAAACAGGGAGTCAATGAAAAACTGTTTTTT. This translates into CASSLGKQGVNEKLFF. The chain uses TRBV5-1 and TRBJ1-4, with D perhaps matching TRBD1 (6 bases). The germline V gene encodes CDR1 SGHRS and CDR2 YFSETQ. Deletions cut 0 bases from V and 5 bases from J, with 14 bases between. The CDR3 totals 16 residues.

This sequence joins TRBV7-2 and TRBJ2-3; weak D call: TRBD2 (7 bases). Germline-derived CDR1 and CDR2 are SGHTA and FQGNSA. The CDR3 sequence is 16 residues long. The V gene lost 2 bases and the J gene lost 3 bases, with 15 bases spanning the gap. CDR3 sequence reads: CASSLKVGGATDTQYF. The CDR3 bases are TGTGCCAGCAGCTTAAAGGTTGGGGGGGCGACAGATACGCAGTATTTT.

The CDR3 coding sequence is TGTGCCAGCAGATTCCAGGATAGAAATTCACCCCTCCACTTT. This codes for CASRFQDRNSPLHF. The chain carries TRBV6-5 and TRBJ1-6; no reliable D call. This CDR3 has 14 residues. Germline CDR1 is MNHEY and CDR2 is SVGAGI. Deletions cut 6 bases from V and 7 bases from J, with 13 bases between.

V usage is TRBV4-1 and J usage is TRBJ1-1; D uncertain. This CDR3 has 13 residues. Trimming pared 3 bases from V and 3 bases from J, leaving 8 bases between. Germline V gene sequence: CDR1 MGHRA, CDR2 YSYEKL. Written as DNA, the CDR3 is TGCGCCAGCAGCCACCAGAGGGACACTGAAGCTTTCTTT. It translates to CASSHQRDTEAFF.

DNA for the CDR3: TGTGCCAGCAGTTTTCAGGGGGGCAAGGAAAAACTGTTTTTT. It encodes CASSFQGGKEKLFF. The V and J genes are TRBV6-5 and TRBJ1-4; TRBD1 matches at 7 bases. V shed 4 bases, J shed 8 bases, and the junction held 7 bases outside the gene matches. CDR1 MNHEY and CDR2 SVGAGI come from the germline V gene. CDR3 size: 14 residues.